A single sample is the source of the 25 T cell receptor beta chains below, sequenced in a study of cytomegalovirus exposure and HLA in healthy donors. 13 Jbeta primers and 60 Vbeta primers were used for the PCR. Profiled with immunoSEQ multiplex PCR; TCRdb holds only in-frame clones, not every one. This sample carries some 130,000 clones, roughly 72% of them seen once, and the ten largest clones take over 1.5%. The material sequenced was PBMCs. The receptor set was obtained from a woman aged 45-60 years in good health and CMV-seronegative.

This chain links TRBV7-2 with TRBJ2-7; D is ambiguous. CDR1 is SGHTA, CDR2 FQGNSA, per germline. Trimming shortened V by 5 bases and J by 0 bases, and 5 bases separated the two germline ends. The length of the CDR3 is 12 residues. CDR3 sequence (DNA): TGTGCCAGCAGCCCCAACTCCTACGAGCAGTACTTC. Residues: CASSPNSYEQYF.

The rearrangement uses TRBV19 and TRBJ2-1; 8 bases align to TRBD2. Germline lookup yields CDR1 LNHDA and CDR2 SQIVND (reference sequence). Trimming removed 4 bases from V and 2 bases from J; junction bases left unmatched: 7. The CDR3 loop spans 16 amino acids. The CDR3 nucleotides read TGTGCCAGTAGTAGGACTAGCAGAACTCCCTACAATGAGCAGTTCTTC. Its protein product is CASSRTSRTPYNEQFF.

The V call is TRBV30, the J call TRBJ2-7; D might be TRBD2 (7 bases). The V gene lost 1 base and the J gene lost 0 bases, with 10 bases spanning the gap. The CDR3 has 14 residues. Germline V gene lookup returns CDR1 GTSNPN and CDR2 SVGIG (reference sequence). DNA for the CDR3: TGTGCCTGGAGTGAGGGGGGGAGCTCCTACGAGCAGTACTTC. This gives the protein CAWSEGGSSYEQYF.

This clone was seen a handful of times. The chain uses TRBV6-5 and TRBJ1-2, with TRBD1 identical over 10 bases. Germline CDR1 and CDR2: MNHEY and SVGAGI. V dropped 0 bases and J dropped 3; count of bases not matched to a gene: 4. This CDR3 is 16 amino acids long. Here the CDR3 reads CASSYSGTGVDYGYTF. DNA of the CDR3: TGTGCCAGCAGTTACTCCGGGACAGGGGTCGACTATGGCTACACCTTC.

The CDR3 here is CASGRGNQPQHF. The CDR3 nucleotides are TGTGCCAGTGGGAGGGGCAATCAGCCCCAGCATTTT. The chain has TRBV28 and TRBJ1-5, with D hard to call. The CDR3 contains 12 residues. CDR1 is MDHEN, CDR2 SYDVKM, per germline. The ends were cut back, 9 bases at V and 2 bases at J, with 8 bases in the middle.

The chain uses TRBV5-1 and TRBJ1-5, with D unresolved. The V end was cut by 1 base, the J end by 6 bases, with 8 bases between. There are 13 residues in the CDR3. Per the germline V gene, CDR1 is SGHRS and CDR2 is YFSETQ. CDR3 DNA: TGCGCCAGCAGCTTGAGAGGGAGTCAGCCCCAGCATTTT. Its translation: CASSLRGSQPQHF.

The V gene is TRBV10-3, the J gene TRBJ2-1; TRBD2 agrees at 10 bases. Germline V lookup: CDR1 ENHRY, CDR2 SYGVKD. The CDR3 covers 14 residues. V shed 6 bases and J 4 bases; nucleotides not matched to a gene: 3. The CDR3 here is CAISQTSGYNEQFF. The CDR3 nucleotides read TGTGCCATCAGCCAGACTAGCGGGTACAATGAGCAGTTCTTC.

This chain links TRBV14 with TRBJ2-1, with TRBD2 matching over 9 bases. Germline assignment: CDR1 SGHDN and CDR2 FVKESK. V dropped 6 bases and J dropped 4; count of bases not matched to a gene: 7. The CDR3 spans 15 residues. The DNA of the CDR3 is TGTGCCAGCAGGCGTGGCGGGAGGGATTACAATGAGCAGTTCTTC. It encodes CASRRGGRDYNEQFF.

The rearrangement uses TRBV6-5 and TRBJ1-4; 9 nucleotides line up with TRBD1. After removal of 5 bases from V and 7 bases from J, the junction contained 5 bases not matched to a gene. This CDR3 comprises 14 residues. In germline, CDR1 is MNHEY, CDR2 SVGAGI. Written as DNA, the CDR3 is TGTGCCAGCAGTGACGACAGGGGGTCTGAAAAACTGTTTTTT. Amino acid sequence: CASSDDRGSEKLFF.

This chain links TRBV5-4 with TRBJ1-2, with TRBD1 matching over 7 bases. Germline V gene sequence: CDR1 SGHNT, CDR2 YYREEE (reference sequence). Trimming took 2 bases from V and 2 from J; bases not matched to a gene: 6. This CDR3 contains 15 residues. The CDR3 coding sequence is TGTGCCAGCAGCTTCCCGGGACAGCGGAACTATGGCTACACCTTC. It is translated as CASSFPGQRNYGYTF.

The chain links TRBV11-3 to TRBJ2-7, with 11 bases that match TRBD1. The CDR3 loop spans 14 amino acids. The ends lost 4 bases at V and 3 bases at J; junction bases unmatched: 2. CDR1 and CDR2 (germline): SGHNT, YENEEA. The CDR3 loop is CASSSGTGGYEQYV. The DNA of the CDR3 is TGTGCCAGCAGCTCCGGGACAGGGGGCTACGAGCAGTACGTC.

For this clone: Within the sample, other DNA sequences also encode this same CDR3. This chain connects TRBV5-1 to TRBJ2-1; no clear D gene. CDR1 and CDR2 (germline): SGHRS, YFSETQ. This CDR3 contains 14 residues. Trimming removed 0 bases at V and 1 base at J, with 5 bases between. DNA for the CDR3: TGCGCCAGCAGCTTGGCCGGTTCCTACAATGAGCAGTTCTTC. This codes for CASSLAGSYNEQFF.

As regards this clone: It is unclear where the CDR3 begins or ends on the DNA, so no DNA is shown, and the CDR3 is as TCRdb lists it. The chain has TRBV6-1 and TRBJ1-5; TRBD1 reflects the table's D call only, with no check against the DNA. The CDR3 extends over 16 residues, inclusive of both ends. Per germline, CDR1 MNHNS and CDR2 SASEGT. CDR3 amino acids: CASSAGVGDGNQPQNF.

The chain couples TRBV5-1 to TRBJ2-1, with TRBD2 identical over 8 bases. J was trimmed by 0 bases and V by 2 bases; bases with no gene match: 1. This CDR3 contains 15 residues. Germline V gene sequence: CDR1 SGHRS, CDR2 YFSETQ. The CDR3 coding sequence is TGCGCCAGCAGCTTAAGCGGGAGCTCCTACAATGAGCAGTTCTTC. This codes for CASSLSGSSYNEQFF. Full variable domain (outside the CDR3, taken from reference TRBV5-1 and TRBJ2-1): KAGVTQTPRYLIKTRGQQVTLSCSPISGHRSVSWYQQTPGQGLQFLFEYFSETQRNKGNFPGRFSGRQFSNSRSEMNVSTLELGDSALYLCASSLSGSSYNEQFFGPGTRLTVL.

The chain links TRBV7-9 to TRBJ1-3; a possible D gene is TRBD1 (6 bases). Germline loops: CDR1 SEHNR, CDR2 FQNEAQ (reference sequence). This CDR3 has 16 residues. The V and J ends lost 3 bases and 3 bases respectively, with 15 bases between them. The CDR3 coding sequence is TGTGCCAGCAGCTTGGTGGGGGCGCCTAATGGAAACACCATATATTTT. Its protein is CASSLVGAPNGNTIYF.

J is TRBJ2-1 and V is TRBV29-1; 10 nucleotides align to TRBD2. The CDR3 consists of 15 residues. Germline V gene data show CDR1 as SQVTM and CDR2 as ANQGSEA. V lost 6 bases to trimming and J lost 7 bases; unmatched junction nucleotides: 12. CDR3 DNA: TGCAGCGTACCAGCGGGAGGGCCCGTCCTGAATGAGCAGTTCTTC. Translation gives CSVPAGGPVLNEQFF.

Comments on this clone: In the same sample, other DNA sequences code for this CDR3. The chain employs TRBV6-5 and TRBJ2-1, with 7 bases lining up with TRBD2. The CDR3 is made up of 15 amino acids. CDR1 and CDR2 from the germline V gene are MNHEY and SVGAGI. The V and J ends lost 3 bases and 0 bases, in that order; junction bases with no gene match: 2. The CDR3 DNA is TGTGCCAGCAGTTATGGGGGGGGCTCCTACAATGAGCAGTTCTTC. Translation: CASSYGGGSYNEQFF.

This chain joins TRBV6-5 and TRBJ2-6, with D unclear. In germline, CDR1 is MNHEY, CDR2 SVGAGI. This CDR3 is 13 amino acids long. V gave up 10 bases and J gave up 1 base, with 8 bases separating them. The CDR3, as DNA: TGTGCCATCCGGAGTTCTGGGGCCAACGTCCTGACTTTC. It encodes CAIRSSGANVLTF.

The rearrangement joins TRBV6-1 to TRBJ1-2, with 7 bases matching TRBD1. The V segment lost 3 bases and the J segment 8 bases; nucleotides outside the gene matches: 6. CDR1 and CDR2 (germline): MNHNS, SASEGT. CDR3 length equals 13 residues. CDR3 sequence (DNA): TGTGCCAGCAGTGAGGAGACAGGGTTGGGCTACACCTTC. Encoded protein: CASSEETGLGYTF.

The J gene is TRBJ2-4, the V gene TRBV6-4; a possible D gene is TRBD2 (6 bases). V was trimmed by 3 bases and J by 0 bases, leaving 9 bases between them. CDR1 and CDR2 (germline): MRHNA, SNTAGT. The CDR3 length is 15 residues. The CDR3 DNA follows: TGTGCCAGCAGTGAGGAGGGGCTAGCCAAAAACATTCAGTACTTC. As protein: CASSEEGLAKNIQYF.

The chain uses TRBV6-5 and TRBJ1-2, with a tentative D call TRBD1 (5 bases). The length of the CDR3 is 13 residues. V was cut by 7 bases and J by 2 bases, with 11 bases left in between. Germline V gene sequence: CDR1 MNHEY, CDR2 SVGAGI. CDR3 loop: CASTTTGNYGYTF. The DNA of the CDR3 is TGTGCCAGCACCACCACAGGAAACTATGGCTACACCTTC.

This chain links TRBV11-2 with TRBJ1-4, with D tentatively TRBD1 (5 bases). The CDR3 is 15 residues long. Trimming cost V 2 bases and J 3 bases, with 10 bases left between them. CDR1 is SGHAT, CDR2 FQNNGV, per germline. CDR3 sequence (DNA): TGTGCCAGCAGCTTAAAGGGGTATGCTAATGAAAAACTGTTTTTT. This codes for CASSLKGYANEKLFF.

V is TRBV5-4 and J is TRBJ1-1; tentative D call: TRBD1 (5 bases). V was shortened by 3 bases and J by 1 base, with 19 bases between the two germline ends. The germline gives CDR1 SGHNT, CDR2 YYREEE (reference sequence). The CDR3 length is 17 residues. CDR3 in DNA: TGTGCCAGCAGCTCGCGCCCGAGAGGTAGGGGGAACACTGAAGCTTTCTTT. The encoded protein is CASSSRPRGRGNTEAFF. Full variable domain (outside the CDR3, taken from reference TRBV5-4 and TRBJ1-1): ETGVTQSPTHLIKTRGQQVTLRCSSQSGHNTVSWYQQALGQGPQFIFQYYREEENGRGNFPPRFSGLQFPNYSSELNVNALELDDSALYLCASSSRPRGRGNTEAFFGQGTRLTVV.

The chain links TRBV7-6 to TRBJ2-5; D remains unclear. This CDR3 spans 15 amino acids. Germline V CDR1 and CDR2: SGHVS, FNYEAQ. V was shortened by 1 base and J by 1 base, with 10 bases between the two germline ends. The CDR3 loop is CASSLGTASQETQYF. As DNA, the CDR3 is TGTGCCAGCAGCTTAGGTACAGCCTCCCAAGAGACCCAGTACTTC.

The chain employs TRBV28 and TRBJ2-1; a weak D match, TRBD2 (6 bases). Trimming removed 11 bases at V and 10 bases at J, with 9 bases between. Germline assignment: CDR1 MDHEN and CDR2 SYDVKM. This CDR3 has 9 amino acids. The CDR3 DNA is TGTGCCTGGGGGGACGAGCAGTTCTTC. This sequence encodes CAWGDEQFF.